This section outlines one T cell receptor (beta chain) sequence together with its context. The antigen is unknown. The sample belongs to a study of a mutant IDH1 vaccine in newly diagnosed glioma. Across the study: In weeks 1, 3, 5, 7, 11, 15, 19 and 23, patients were vaccinated. Radiotherapy alone preceded vaccination by 4-6 weeks; alternatively, vaccination started with temozolomide cycles. Earlier care involved radiotherapy, temozolomide, or both, and the majority received both. Regarding the study as a whole: Immune responses arising from the vaccine appeared in approximately 93% of patients.

The repertoire was sequenced with immunoSEQ multiplex PCR; TCRdb's copy has only in-frame clones and lacks some. The sample shows tens of thousands of clones, over 75% of them seen only once. Described time point: week 23, last vaccination. Mutant IDH1 20-mer peptide, at 300 ug, made up each vaccine dose, with topical imiquimod. The CDR3 spans 16 residues. The V and J ends lost 5 bases and 2 bases, in that order; junction bases with no gene match: 8. CDR1 is MDHEN and CDR2 is SYDVKM in the germline V gene. Material: PBMCs, obtained from a glioma patient whose treatment included an IDH1 peptide vaccine. The receptor's source is a man aged 25 to 45 with glioma. Some clones in this sample may be carry-over from other donors' samples. The V call is TRBV28, the J call TRBJ2-3; 9 bases are shared with TRBD1. The CDR3 DNA sequence: TGTGCCAGCAGTAAAGTAGGGACAGGGTACACAGATACGCAGTATTTT. Its translation: CASSKVGTGYTDTQYF.